These T cell receptor beta chains were read from a single sample in a study of blood T cell repertoires in COVID-19. Method: immunoSEQ multiplex PCR; TCRdb's copy keeps in-frame clones and lacks some. The sample has about 68,000 clones, roughly 90% seen once. Sequenced sample: peripheral blood. These receptors originate from a man in his thirties or forties with acute or convalescent COVID-19. Both conserved end residues are part of each CDR3. The D gene is left open where the match is weak. Size is stated for part of the rows, as once, few or many counts, or as a class when the clone is expanded.

D gene	V gene	J gene	clone size	CDR3 DNA	CDR3 protein
.	TRBV3-1/TRBV3-2	TRBJ1-6	.	TGTGCCAGCAGCCAAGCCAGGGCCCAGAGCTCCTATAATTCACCCCTCCACTTT	CASSQARAQSSYNSPLHF
TRBD2	TRBV2	TRBJ2-1	few	TGTGCCAGCAGTCGTTTCAGCGGGAGTGGCAATGAGCAGTTCTTC	CASSRFSGSGNEQFF
.	TRBV6-2/TRBV6-3	TRBJ2-1	.	TGTGCCAGCAGCCAAGCCTATGAGCAGTTCTTC	CASSQAYEQFF
TRBD1	TRBV2	TRBJ1-1	.	TGTGCCAGCAGCCGACAGGGGGTTTCTACTGAAGCTTTCTTT	CASSRQGVSTEAFF
.	TRBV11-2	TRBJ2-1	once	TGTGCCAGCAGCTCAAGACTAGTATCCTACAATGAGCAGTTCTTC	CASSSRLVSYNEQFF
TRBD2	TRBV6-6	TRBJ2-7	once	TGTGCCAGCAGCCACGTGCTAGCGGCCTACGAGCAGTACTTC	CASSHVLAAYEQYF
.	TRBV27	TRBJ1-2	.	TGTGCCAGCAGTTTTGGCCCTAACTATGGCTACACCTTC	CASSFGPNYGYTF
TRBD2	TRBV18	TRBJ2-1	.	TGTGCCAGCTCAGAGAGCGGGAGGTCCAGGAATGAGCAGTTCTTC	CASSESGRSRNEQFF
TRBD1	TRBV4-1	TRBJ2-7	.	TGCGCCAGCAGCCAAACCCCGGGACAGGGAAATTTGTACGAGCAGTACTTC	CASSQTPGQGNLYEQYF
.	TRBV7-2	TRBJ1-1	.	TGTGCCAGCAGCCAGGACAGGAACACTGAAGCTTTCTTT	CASSQDRNTEAFF
TRBD1	TRBV19	TRBJ2-2	.	TGTGCCACTCGACAGGGGGCGCCCATCAACACCGGGGAGCTGTTTTTT	CATRQGAPINTGELFF
TRBD1	TRBV12-5	TRBJ2-1	.	TGTGCTAGTGGGCCCGGGACAGGTTACAATGAGCAGTTCTTC	CASGPGTGYNEQFF
TRBD1	TRBV5-4	TRBJ2-7	.	TGTGCCAGCAGCTGGGGGACAGGGGGCGCATTTGAGCAGTACTTC	CASSWGTGGAFEQYF
.	TRBV14	TRBJ2-3	.	TGTGCCAGCAGCCCGAGCGGGCCAGATACGCAGTATTTT	CASSPSGPDTQYF
TRBD1	TRBV7-2	TRBJ1-5	few	TGTGCCAGCAGCTTTGGCGGACAGGGCAATCAGCCCCAGCATTTT	CASSFGGQGNQPQHF
.	TRBV28	TRBJ2-7	.	TGTGCCAGCGAGGCCAACCGTGGCTACGAGCAGTACTTC	CASEANRGYEQYF
TRBD2	TRBV6-2/TRBV6-3	TRBJ2-1	few	TGTGCCAGCAGTTACTCTGGGGGAGGGCCCGGTGAGCAGTTCTTC	CASSYSGGGPGEQFF
TRBD1	TRBV28	TRBJ2-7	once	TGTGCCAGCAGCCCAGGGGGCGGCTACGAGCAGTACTTC	CASSPGGGYEQYF
.	TRBV6-7	TRBJ1-2	.	TGTGCCAGCAGTTCACTCCCTAACTATGGCTACACCTTC	CASSSLPNYGYTF
TRBD1	TRBV7-2	TRBJ2-7	.	TGTGCCAGCAGCCGGGACAGGTGGTCCTACGAGCAGTACTTC	CASSRDRWSYEQYF
TRBD1	TRBV19	TRBJ2-2	.	TGTGCCAGTACGACAGGGGGCGTTGCGGGGGAGCTGTTTTTT	CASTTGGVAGELFF
TRBD2	TRBV5-1	TRBJ2-1	.	TGCGCCAGCAGCTTGGCCGGTTCCGGGACTACGATCGGGAATGAGCAGTTCTTC	CASSLAGSGTTIGNEQFF
.	TRBV20-1	TRBJ1-2	.	TGCAGTGCTAGTCGCAACAGCAACTATGGCTACACCTTC	CSASRNSNYGYTF
TRBD1	TRBV27	TRBJ2-7	.	TGTGCCAGCAGGGACAGGGCCGAGCAGTACTTC	CASRDRAEQYF
.	TRBV11-3	TRBJ2-5	.	TGTGCCAGCAGCCCCGGAGGCCAGACCCAGTACTTC	CASSPGGQTQYF
.	TRBV19	TRBJ2-7	.	TGTGCCAGTAGTATGGGGGGTGGAGGGGCCGACGAGCAGTACTTC	CASSMGGGGADEQYF
TRBD1	TRBV7-9	TRBJ1-2	few	TGTGCCAGCAGCACCCTGGGACAGGGTGATGGCTACACCTTC	CASSTLGQGDGYTF
.	TRBV28	TRBJ2-7	few	TGTGCCAGCAGTCACCAGGTACAAAGCGAGCAGTACTTC	CASSHQVQSEQYF
TRBD1	TRBV6-5	TRBJ2-7	.	TGTGCCAGCCGTCCGGGGACAGCCTTCTACGAGCAGTACTTC	CASRPGTAFYEQYF
TRBD1	TRBV3-1/TRBV3-2	TRBJ2-7	.	TGTGCCAGCAGCCAAGAGATTTGGACAGGGCCTACCTACGAGCAGTACTTC	CASSQEIWTGPTYEQYF
.	TRBV29-1	TRBJ1-2	.	TGCAGCGTTGTAAGCGAAATTAACTATGGCTACACCTTC	CSVVSEINYGYTF
.	TRBV30	TRBJ2-7	few	TGTGCCTGGAGTTTGAGGTTAGTCAACGAGCAGTACTTC	CAWSLRLVNEQYF
TRBD1	TRBV6-5	TRBJ2-7	.	TGTGCCAGCAGAAGCACGGGACAGTCCTACGAGCAGTACTTC	CASRSTGQSYEQYF
.	TRBV6-4	TRBJ2-3	.	TGTGCCAGCAGCGTCGTCGGGGGACGCACAGATACGCAGTATTTT	CASSVVGGRTDTQYF
.	TRBV6-5	TRBJ2-7	.	TGTGCCAGGTGGACAGCGAAAAGAGGCCGATACGAGCAGTACTTC	CARWTAKRGRYEQYF
TRBD1	TRBV9	TRBJ1-5	.	TGTGCCAGCAGCGGGGACAGTAGCAATCAGCCCCAGCATTTT	CASSGDSSNQPQHF
.	TRBV7-9	TRBJ2-7	.	TGTGCCAGCAGCGAGGGCTACGAGCAGTACTTC	CASSEGYEQYF
.	TRBV19	TRBJ2-7	.	TGTGCCAGTAGTATTGGCAGGGGCTCCTACGAGCAGTACTTC	CASSIGRGSYEQYF
TRBD1	TRBV6-1	TRBJ2-3	.	TGTGCCAGCAGTGAAGGAACCGGGACAGGGGCAGATACGCAGTATTTT	CASSEGTGTGADTQYF
TRBD2	TRBV5-1	TRBJ2-7	.	TGCGCCAGCAGCTTGATTTCCCTAGCGGGAGTATACGAGCAGTACTTC	CASSLISLAGVYEQYF
TRBD1	TRBV18	TRBJ1-2	.	TGTGCCAGCTCATCCGGGACAGGGGGGGCCTATGGCTACACCTTC	CASSSGTGGAYGYTF
TRBD2	TRBV30	TRBJ2-2	.	TGTGCCTGCCAGGGACTAGCGGGAGCCCCGGGCGACACCGGGGAGCTGTTTTTT	CACQGLAGAPGDTGELFF